This TCR beta chain was recovered during a study of T-cell memory formation after mild COVID-19. Looking at the study overall: The two donors had largely donor-specific TCR clusters. Whole-study findings and limits: Contracting clones localized mainly to CM and EM when CD4+ and mainly to EMRA when CD8+. Some SARS-CoV-2-responding clones were already detected in memory before infection.

V lost 5 bases to trimming and J lost 2 bases; unmatched junction nucleotides: 5. The germline CDR1 and CDR2 sequences are SGHVS and FQNEAQ. The CDR3 covers 16 residues. Using its own MiXCR run on the 5' RACE reads, TCRdb lists one record per CDR3 protein. The sample has about half a million distinct CDR3 sequences; 15% to 20% are singletons. This clonotype was detected a few times. Its target is not known. Sequences were obtained from PBMCs or a T cell subset sorted from them (not recorded which). This chain uses TRBV7-8 with TRBJ2-3; TRBD2 matches 12 bases. The origin of this receptor is an adult woman who had mild COVID-19 (a few samples of this study predate the infection). Cell type and time point are not known. The CDR3 sequence is CASSIRLAGVTDTQYF. The CDR3 nucleotides read TGTGCCAGCAGCATCAGACTAGCGGGGGTCACAGATACGCAGTATTTT. Drawing the rest from reference TRBV7-8 and TRBJ2-3, the complete variable domain is GAGVSQSPRYKVAKRGQDVALRCDPISGHVSLFWYQQALGQGPEFLTYFQNEAQLDKSGLPSDRFFAERPEGSVSTLKIQRTQQEDSAVYLCASSIRLAGVTDTQYFGPGTRLTVL.